Included here is one T cell receptor beta chain sequence, with context. By share, this clonotype ranks as medium-sized (0.01 to 0.1%). Which antigen it targets is not known. Base qualities are not at hand, and no much larger clone is one base apart. The data are from a study of CD4 and CD8 cells across lung adenocarcinoma regions (dated by TCRdb to 2016 to 2019). In terms of the full investigation: Intratumor heterogeneity of the T cell receptor repertoire was examined by comparing tumor centers with tumor margins.

Library construction relied on PCR. Reads for this sample came from a HiSeq X Ten. TCRdb handled the public reads itself, with Q25 trimming in fastp and clone calling in MiXCR, and kept productive beta chains. Here each entry gathers all rows of one CDR3 protein and keeps the most common genes and DNA. The sample table shows tens of thousands of distinct CDR3 sequences, and around 52% are seen once. Around 21% of the sample comes from the top ten. The CDR3 has 18 amino acids, counting the end cysteine and phenylalanine. Only CDR3 DNA remains: 54 bases, in frame from the first base. Trimmed from V: 5 bases; trimmed from J: 5 bases; junction bases lacking a gene match: 16. CDR1 WNHNN and CDR2 SYGVQD are derived from the germline V gene (reference sequence). The donors were patients who had localized lung adenocarcinoma, which is a subtype of non-small cell lung cancer. The samples were taken from the centers of localized lung adenocarcinomas. For TCR repertoire analysis, CD4+ T cells from tumor tissue were profiled apart from CD8+ T cells.

The material sequenced was CD4+ T cells from the center of a lung tumor. The cell subset or site label, read with the paper, signifies: tumor center region. This sequence originates from a male donor with lung adenocarcinoma. The CD4 and CD8 labels of this study may be unreliable. The chain couples TRBV10-1 to TRBJ2-2, with 8 bases matching TRBD1. The CDR3 region reads CASSSVGGQGRVTGELFF. The base sequence is TGCGCCAGCAGTTCTGTGGGCGGACAGGGACGGGTAACCGGGGAGCTGTTTTTT.